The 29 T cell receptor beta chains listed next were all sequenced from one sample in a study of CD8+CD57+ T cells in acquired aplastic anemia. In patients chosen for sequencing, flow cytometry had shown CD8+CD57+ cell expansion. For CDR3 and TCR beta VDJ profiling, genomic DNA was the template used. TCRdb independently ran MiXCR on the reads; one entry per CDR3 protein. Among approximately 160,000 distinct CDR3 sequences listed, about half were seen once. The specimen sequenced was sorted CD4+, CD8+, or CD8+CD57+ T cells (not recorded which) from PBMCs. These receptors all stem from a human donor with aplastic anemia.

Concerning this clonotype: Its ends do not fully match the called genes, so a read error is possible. The CDR3 spells CASRLGTSGGQETQYF. CDR3 in DNA: TGTGCCAGCAGACTCGGGACTAGCGGGGGCCAAGAGACCCAGTACTTC. V usage is TRBV10-2 and J usage is TRBJ2-5; 14 bases match TRBD2. The CDR3 has 16 residues. Germline V lookup: CDR1 WSHSY, CDR2 SAAADI.

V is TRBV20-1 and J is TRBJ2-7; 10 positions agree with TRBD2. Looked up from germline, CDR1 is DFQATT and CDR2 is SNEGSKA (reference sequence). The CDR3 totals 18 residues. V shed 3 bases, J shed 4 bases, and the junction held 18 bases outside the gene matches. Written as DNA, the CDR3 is TGCAGTGCTAGTCCTGGGGGGTCTAGCGGGAGTGTAAGATACGAGCAGTACTTC. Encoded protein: CSASPGGSSGSVRYEQYF.

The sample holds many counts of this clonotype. CDR3 sequence reads: CASSLSGGRDTQYF. The CDR3 DNA sequence: TGCGCCAGCAGCTTGAGCGGGGGGCGAGATACGCAGTATTTT. This chain links TRBV5-1 with TRBJ2-3, with 9 bases lining up with TRBD2. The CDR3 consists of 14 residues. Germline trimming cut 1 base from V and 5 bases from J; bases unmatched to any gene: 2. The germline gives CDR1 SGHRS, CDR2 YFSETQ.

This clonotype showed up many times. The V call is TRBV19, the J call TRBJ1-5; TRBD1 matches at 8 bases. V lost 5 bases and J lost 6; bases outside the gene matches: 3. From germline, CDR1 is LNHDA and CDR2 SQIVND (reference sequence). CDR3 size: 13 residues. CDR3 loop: CASSWDRSQPQHF. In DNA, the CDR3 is TGTGCCAGTAGTTGGGACAGGAGTCAGCCCCAGCATTTT. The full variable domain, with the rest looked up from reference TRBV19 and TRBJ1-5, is DGGITQSPKYLFRKEGQNVTLSCEQNLNHDAMYWYRQDPGQGLRLIYYSQIVNDFQKGDIAEGYSVSREKKESFPLTVTSAQKNPTAFYLCASSWDRSQPQHFGDGTRLSIL.

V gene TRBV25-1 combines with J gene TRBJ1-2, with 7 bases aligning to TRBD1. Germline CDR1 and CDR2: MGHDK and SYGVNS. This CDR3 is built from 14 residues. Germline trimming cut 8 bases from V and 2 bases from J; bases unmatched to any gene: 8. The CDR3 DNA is TGTGCCAGCGGACCGCCGGGACAGAACTATGGCTACACCTTC. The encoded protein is CASGPPGQNYGYTF.

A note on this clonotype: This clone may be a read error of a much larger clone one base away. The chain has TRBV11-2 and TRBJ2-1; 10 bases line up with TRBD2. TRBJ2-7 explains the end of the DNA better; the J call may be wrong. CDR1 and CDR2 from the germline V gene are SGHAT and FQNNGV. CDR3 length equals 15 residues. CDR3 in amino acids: CASSPLAGVDGEQYF. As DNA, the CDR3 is TGTGCCAGCAGCCCGCTAGCGGGAGTTGACGGTGAGCAGTACTTC.

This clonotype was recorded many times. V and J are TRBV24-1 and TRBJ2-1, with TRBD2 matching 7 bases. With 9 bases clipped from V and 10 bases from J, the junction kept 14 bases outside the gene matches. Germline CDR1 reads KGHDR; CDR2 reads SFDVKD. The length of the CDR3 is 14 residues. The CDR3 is CATVGTTTPGEQFF. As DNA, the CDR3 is TGTGCCACCGTCGGGACTACCACCCCAGGGGAGCAGTTCTTC.

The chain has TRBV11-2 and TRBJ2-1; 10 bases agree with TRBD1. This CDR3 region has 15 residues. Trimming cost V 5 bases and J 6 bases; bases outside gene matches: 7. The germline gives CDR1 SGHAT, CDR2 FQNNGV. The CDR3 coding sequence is TGTGCCAGCAGCCCACGGACAGGGGGTAGCAATGAGCAGTTCTTC. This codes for CASSPRTGGSNEQFF.

The CDR3 DNA is TGTGCCACCAGTGACCCTGCAAAGTCTGGAAACACCATATATTTT. It translates to CATSDPAKSGNTIYF. V and J are TRBV24-1 and TRBJ1-3; D remains ambiguous. This CDR3 has 15 residues. Trimming removed 4 bases from V and 1 base from J, with 10 bases in between. Germline CDR1 is KGHDR and CDR2 is SFDVKD.

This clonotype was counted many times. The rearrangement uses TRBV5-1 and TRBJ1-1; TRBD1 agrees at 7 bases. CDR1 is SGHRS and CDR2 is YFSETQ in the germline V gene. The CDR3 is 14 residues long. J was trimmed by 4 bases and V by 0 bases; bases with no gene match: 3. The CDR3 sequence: CASSLGQGPTEAFF. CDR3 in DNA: TGCGCCAGCAGCTTGGGACAGGGCCCCACTGAAGCTTTCTTT.

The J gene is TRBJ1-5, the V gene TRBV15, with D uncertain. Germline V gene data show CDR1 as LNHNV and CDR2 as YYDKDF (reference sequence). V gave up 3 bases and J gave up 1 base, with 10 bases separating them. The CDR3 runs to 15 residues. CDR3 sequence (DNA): TGTGCCACCAGCAGCTTATCAGTGAGCAATCAGCCCCAGCATTTT. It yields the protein CATSSLSVSNQPQHF. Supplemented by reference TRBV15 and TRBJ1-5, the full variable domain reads DAMVIQNPRYQVTQFGKPVTLSCSQTLNHNVMYWYQQKSSQAPKLLFHYYDKDFNNEADTPDNFQSRRPNTSFCFLDIRSPGLGDTAMYLCATSSLSVSNQPQHFGDGTRLSIL.

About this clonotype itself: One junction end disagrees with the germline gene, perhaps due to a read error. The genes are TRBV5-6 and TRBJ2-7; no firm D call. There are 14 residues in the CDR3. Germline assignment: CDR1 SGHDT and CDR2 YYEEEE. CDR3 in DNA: TGTGCCAGCAGCTTGACAGTCGGATCCTACGAGCAGCACTTC. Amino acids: CASSLTVGSYEQHF. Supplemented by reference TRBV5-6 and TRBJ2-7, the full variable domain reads DAGVTQSPTHLIKTRGQQVTLRCSPKSGHDTVSWYQQALGQGPQFIFQYYEEEERQRGNFPDRFSGHQFPNYSSELNVNALLLGDSALYLCASSLTVGSYEQHFGPGTRLTVT.

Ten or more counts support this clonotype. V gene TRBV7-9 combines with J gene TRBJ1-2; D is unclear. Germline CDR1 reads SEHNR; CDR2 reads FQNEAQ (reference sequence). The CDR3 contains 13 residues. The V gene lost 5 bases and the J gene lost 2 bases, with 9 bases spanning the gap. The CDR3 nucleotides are TGTGCCAGCAGCCCTATGGAGAACTATGGCTACACCTTC. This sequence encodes CASSPMENYGYTF.

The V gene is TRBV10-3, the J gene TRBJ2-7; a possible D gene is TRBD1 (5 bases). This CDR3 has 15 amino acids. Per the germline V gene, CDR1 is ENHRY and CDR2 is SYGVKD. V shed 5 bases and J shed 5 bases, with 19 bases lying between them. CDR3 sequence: CAISYGQGSLHEQYF. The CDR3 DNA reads TGTGCCATCAGTTACGGGCAGGGTAGTCTCCACGAGCAGTACTTC.

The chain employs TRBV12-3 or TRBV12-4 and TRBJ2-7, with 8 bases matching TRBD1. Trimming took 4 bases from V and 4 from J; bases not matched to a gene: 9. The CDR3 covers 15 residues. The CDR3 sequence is CASSSAGTGLYEQYF. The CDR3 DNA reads TGTGCCAGCAGTTCAGCCGGGACAGGCCTTTACGAGCAGTACTTC.

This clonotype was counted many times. In DNA form, the CDR3 reads TGTGCCAGCAGTAGCGGGGGGCTACCCACCCAGACCTTC. It translates to CASSSGGLPTQTF. The V and J genes are TRBV7-2 and TRBJ1-2, with TRBD1 as a possible D gene (6 bases). Trimming took 6 bases from V and 14 from J, leaving 22 bases between them. The CDR3 consists of 13 residues. The germline CDR1 and CDR2 sequences are SGHTA and FQGNSA.

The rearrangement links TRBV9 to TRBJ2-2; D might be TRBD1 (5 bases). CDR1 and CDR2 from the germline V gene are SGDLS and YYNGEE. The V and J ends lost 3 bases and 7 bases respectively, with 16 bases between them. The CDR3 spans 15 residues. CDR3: CASSGEGRRDGELFF. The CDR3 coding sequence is TGTGCCAGCAGCGGGGAAGGCCGCAGGGACGGGGAGCTGTTTTTT.

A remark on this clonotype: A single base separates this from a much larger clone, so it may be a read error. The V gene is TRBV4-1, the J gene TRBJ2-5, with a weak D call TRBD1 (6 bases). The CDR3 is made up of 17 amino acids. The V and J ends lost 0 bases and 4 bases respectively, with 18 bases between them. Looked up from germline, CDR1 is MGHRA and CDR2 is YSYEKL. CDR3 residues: CASSQEGAKPIRETQYF. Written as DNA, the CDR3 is TGCGCCAGCAGCCAAGAGGGGGCTAAGCCCATCCGAGAGACCCAGTACTTC.

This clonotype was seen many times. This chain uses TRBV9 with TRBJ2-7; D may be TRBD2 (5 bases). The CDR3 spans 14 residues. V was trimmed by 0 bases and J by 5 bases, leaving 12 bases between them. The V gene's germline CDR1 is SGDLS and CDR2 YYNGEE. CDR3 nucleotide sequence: TGTGCCAGCAGCGTAGGGGCAGACGGGGACGAGCAGTACTTC. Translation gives CASSVGADGDEQYF.

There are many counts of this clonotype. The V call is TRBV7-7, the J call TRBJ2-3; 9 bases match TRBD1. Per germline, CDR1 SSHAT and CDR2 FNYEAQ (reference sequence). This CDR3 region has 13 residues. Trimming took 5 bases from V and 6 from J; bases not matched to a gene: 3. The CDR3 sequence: CASSGTGGDTQYF. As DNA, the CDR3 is TGTGCCAGCAGCGGCACAGGGGGCGATACGCAGTATTTT.

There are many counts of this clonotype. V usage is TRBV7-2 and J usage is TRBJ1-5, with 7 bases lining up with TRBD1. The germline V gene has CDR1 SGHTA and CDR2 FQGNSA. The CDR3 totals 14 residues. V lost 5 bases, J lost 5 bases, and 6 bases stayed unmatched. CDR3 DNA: TGTGCCAGCAGCAAAACAGGGGCGGATCAGCCCCAGCATTTT. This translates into CASSKTGADQPQHF.

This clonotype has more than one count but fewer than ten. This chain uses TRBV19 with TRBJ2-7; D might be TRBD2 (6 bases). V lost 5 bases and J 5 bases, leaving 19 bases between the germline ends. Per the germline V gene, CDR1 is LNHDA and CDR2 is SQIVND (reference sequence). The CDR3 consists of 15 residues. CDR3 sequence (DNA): TGTGCCAGTAGTCCCCCGTTTGCGGGAAGGCACGAGCAGTACTTC. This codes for CASSPPFAGRHEQYF.

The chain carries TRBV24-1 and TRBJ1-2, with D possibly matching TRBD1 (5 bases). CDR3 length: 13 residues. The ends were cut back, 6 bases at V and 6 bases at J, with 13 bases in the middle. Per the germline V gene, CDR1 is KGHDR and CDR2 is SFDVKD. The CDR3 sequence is CATSLRGGDGYTF. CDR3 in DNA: TGTGCCACCAGTCTAAGGGGTGGAGATGGCTACACCTTC.

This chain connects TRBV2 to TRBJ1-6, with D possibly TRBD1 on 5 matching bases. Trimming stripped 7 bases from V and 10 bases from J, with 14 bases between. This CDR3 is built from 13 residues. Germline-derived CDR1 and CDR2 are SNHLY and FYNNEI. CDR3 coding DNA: TGTGCCAGCAATATTGGGGGGTACTCACCCCTCCACTTT. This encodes CASNIGGYSPLHF.

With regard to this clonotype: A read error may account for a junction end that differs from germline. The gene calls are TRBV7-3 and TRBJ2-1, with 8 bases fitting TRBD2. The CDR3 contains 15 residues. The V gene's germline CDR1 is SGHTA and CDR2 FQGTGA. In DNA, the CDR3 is TGTGCCAGCAGCTCCGCGGGAGGTTCCTATAATGAGCAGTTCTTC. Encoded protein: CASSSAGGSYNEQFF.

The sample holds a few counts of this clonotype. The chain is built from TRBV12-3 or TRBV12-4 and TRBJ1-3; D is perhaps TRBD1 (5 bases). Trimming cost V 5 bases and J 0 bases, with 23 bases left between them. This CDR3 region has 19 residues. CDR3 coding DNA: TGTGCCAGCAGTGTCGCGCTGACAGTCAGAAATTACTCTGGAAACACCATATATTTT. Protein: CASSVALTVRNYSGNTIYF.

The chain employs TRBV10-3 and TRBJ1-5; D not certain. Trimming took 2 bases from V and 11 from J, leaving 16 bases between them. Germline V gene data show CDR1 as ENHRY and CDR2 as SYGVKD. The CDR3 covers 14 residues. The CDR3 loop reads CAISENRGGETQHF. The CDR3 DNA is TGTGCCATCAGTGAGAACAGAGGAGGAGAGACCCAGCATTTT.

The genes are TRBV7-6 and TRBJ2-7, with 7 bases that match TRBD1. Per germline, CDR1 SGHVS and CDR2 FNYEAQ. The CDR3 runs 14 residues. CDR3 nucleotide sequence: TGTGCCAGCAGCTTGGGACAGTACTCCTACGGGCAGTACGTC. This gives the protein CASSLGQYSYGQYV.

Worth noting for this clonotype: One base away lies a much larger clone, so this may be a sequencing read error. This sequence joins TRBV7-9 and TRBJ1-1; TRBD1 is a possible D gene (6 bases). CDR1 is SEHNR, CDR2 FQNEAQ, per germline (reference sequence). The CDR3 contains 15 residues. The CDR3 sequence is CASSAPQGMNTEALF. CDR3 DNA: TGTGCCAGCAGCGCGCCACAGGGAATGAACACTGAAGCTCTCTTT.